These 16 T cell receptor beta chains share one sample of origin, sequenced in a study of blood T cells in healthy people across ages. With a J-beta primer mix and a sample-barcoded 5' primer, a second PCR ran about 7 to 11 cycles. TCRdb fed the 5' RACE reads into MiXCR, producing one record per CDR3 protein. The sample has about 1.6 million distinct CDR3 sequences, 30% to 35% seen once; the top ten hold 11%. The sample was blood. These receptors were taken from a young woman in good health.

The table lists this clonotype with a few counts. V and J are TRBV20-1 and TRBJ2-7, with a tentative D call TRBD2 (6 bases). Germline CDR1 is DFQATT and CDR2 is SNEGSKA (reference sequence). Between the trimmed V and J ends, which lost 2 bases and 4 bases, there was a span of 12 bases. CDR3 length: 13 amino acids. The CDR3 here is CSARTGEIYEQYF. The CDR3 coding sequence is TGCAGTGCTAGAACGGGGGAGATATACGAGCAGTACTTC.

The V gene is TRBV5-1, the J gene TRBJ2-7, with 9 bases aligning to TRBD2. CDR1 SGHRS and CDR2 YFSETQ come from the germline V gene. Germline trimming cut 0 bases from V and 4 bases from J; bases unmatched to any gene: 5. The CDR3 totals 15 residues. The DNA of the CDR3 is TGCGCCAGCAGCTTGGTGGCTAGCGGGGAGTACGAGCAGTACTTC. Its protein product is CASSLVASGEYEQYF.

The table lists this clonotype with a few counts. An end of the junction does not agree with germline; a read error may underlie this. The V gene is TRBV6-1, the J gene TRBJ2-7; no definite D call. Germline V lookup: CDR1 MNHNS, CDR2 SASEGT. This CDR3 is built from 14 residues. CDR3 in DNA: TGTGCCAGCAGCGAAGGTGCTGGGGCCTACGAGCAGTACTTC. Encoded protein: CASSEGAGAYEQYF.

This CDR3 reads CSASVVAGATDTQYF. The CDR3 bases are TGCAGTGCTAGTGTGGTAGCGGGAGCCACAGATACGCAGTATTTT. The rearrangement joins TRBV20-1 to TRBJ2-3; 9 nucleotides match TRBD2. This CDR3 has 15 residues. Trimming at V came to 3 bases and at J to 2 bases, leaving 6 bases not matched to a gene. CDR1 and CDR2 from the germline V gene are DFQATT and SNEGSKA (reference sequence).

This clonotype was recorded a few times. The chain joins TRBV7-3 to TRBJ1-2; TRBD1 agrees at 8 bases. In germline, CDR1 is SGHTA, CDR2 FQGTGA. The CDR3 is made up of 13 amino acids. Unmatched junction bases numbered 10, after V lost 8 bases and J lost 8 bases. CDR3 loop: CASGPQGAGGYTF. The CDR3 DNA reads as TGTGCCAGCGGGCCCCAGGGGGCAGGCGGCTACACCTTC.

This chain uses TRBV28 with TRBJ1-5, with a weak D call TRBD1 (5 bases). This CDR3 is built from 15 residues. Looked up from germline, CDR1 is MDHEN and CDR2 is SYDVKM. Trimming left V 7 bases short and J 4 bases short, with 17 bases between. For the CDR3, the DNA is TGTGCCAGCAACTTCGACGGACAACTTAATCAGCCCCAGCATTTT. It specifies CASNFDGQLNQPQHF.

This chain connects TRBV2 to TRBJ1-1; tentative D call: TRBD1 (5 bases). V shed 7 bases and J shed 0 bases, with 9 bases lying between them. Germline V CDR1 and CDR2: SNHLY, FYNNEI. The CDR3 has 13 residues. The CDR3 DNA is TGTGCCAGCAACCGGGACTTGAACACTGAAGCTTTCTTT. Translating it yields CASNRDLNTEAFF.

The chain employs TRBV12-3 or TRBV12-4 and TRBJ2-3; tentative D call: TRBD1 (7 bases). V was shortened by 3 bases and J by 0 bases, with 16 bases between the two germline ends. The CDR3 runs 17 residues. CDR3 bases: TGTGCCAGCAGTTTGCGGGGACAGTTTATTAGCACAGATACGCAGTATTTT. Its protein is CASSLRGQFISTDTQYF.

V usage is TRBV7-9 and J usage is TRBJ2-5; D might be TRBD1 (6 bases). Germline V gives CDR1 SEHNR, CDR2 FQNEAQ (reference sequence). The CDR3 is 16 amino acids. V was pared by 2 bases and J by 2 bases, with 15 bases between. The CDR3 region is CASSLTQGWAQETQYF. CDR3 bases: TGTGCCAGCAGCTTAACACAGGGCTGGGCTCAAGAGACCCAGTACTTC.

This clonotype was observed at least ten times. J is TRBJ2-5 and V is TRBV6-1; D unresolved. CDR1 MNHNS and CDR2 SASEGT come from the germline V gene. This CDR3 contains 15 residues. V gave up 0 bases and J gave up 1 base, with 9 bases separating them. The CDR3 nucleotides are TGTGCCAGCAGTGAAGCGCCTGACTCCCAAGAGACCCAGTACTTC. Translation: CASSEAPDSQETQYF.

The gene calls are TRBV4-1 and TRBJ1-6; no definite D call. Between the trimmed V and J ends, which lost 4 bases and 6 bases, there was a span of 16 bases. Germline CDR1 MGHRA, CDR2 YSYEKL. The CDR3 is 16 amino acids. In DNA, the CDR3 is TGCGCCAGCAGCCCAAACCAGGAACGAGGTAATTCACCCCTCCACTTT. This codes for CASSPNQERGNSPLHF.

This clonotype was seen more than once but under ten times. This chain links TRBV20-1 with TRBJ1-2; D might be TRBD1 (6 bases). The germline V gene has CDR1 DFQATT and CDR2 SNEGSKA (reference sequence). The CDR3 has 14 residues. Between the trimmed V and J ends, which lost 0 bases and 4 bases, there was a span of 12 bases. CDR3 sequence reads: CSARDLRGIYGYTF. The DNA for the CDR3 is TGCAGTGCTAGAGACCTCAGGGGTATCTATGGCTACACCTTC.

J is TRBJ2-5 and V is TRBV30; TRBD1 agrees at 9 bases. The V segment lost 8 bases and the J segment 0 bases; nucleotides outside the gene matches: 10. CDR1 is GTSNPN and CDR2 is SVGIG in the germline V gene (reference sequence). The CDR3 has 15 amino acids. This chain's CDR3 is CARTPGQGHQETQYF. In nucleotides, the CDR3 is TGTGCCCGTACTCCGGGACAGGGCCACCAAGAGACCCAGTACTTC. Complete variable domain (other parts from reference TRBV30 and TRBJ2-5): SQTIHQWPATLVQPVGSPLSLECTVEGTSNPNLYWYRQAAGRGLQLLFYSVGIGQISSEVPQNLSASRPQDRQFILSSKKLLLSDSGFYLCARTPGQGHQETQYFGPGTRLLVL.

In its sample, this clonotype was seen a few times. This chain uses TRBV9 with TRBJ2-3; 10 bases are a match to TRBD2. The CDR3 contains 16 residues. Trimming cost V 0 bases and J 5 bases; bases outside gene matches: 6. Looked up from germline, CDR1 is SGDLS and CDR2 is YYNGEE. CDR3 sequence reads: CASSVEAGGPGDTQYF. For the CDR3, the DNA is TGTGCCAGCAGCGTAGAAGCGGGGGGGCCCGGAGATACGCAGTATTTT.

As to this clonotype: As the CDR3 is not closed by the conserved phenylalanine or tryptophan, this likely results from a read error. This sequence joins TRBV10-3 and TRBJ2-1; TRBD2 matches 7 bases. The CDR3 has 15 amino acids. Germline CDR1 reads ENHRY; CDR2 reads SYGVKD. V lost 7 bases, J lost 0 bases, and 6 bases stayed unmatched. The CDR3 DNA sequence: TGTGCCATCAAGACTAGCACGAGCTCCTACAATGAGCAGTTCTGC. The encoded protein is CAIKTSTSSYNEQFC.

For this clonotype: Germline is not matched at one junction end, which may reflect a read error. V usage is TRBV20-1 and J usage is TRBJ2-3; D uncertain. CDR1 is DFQATT, CDR2 SNEGSKA, per germline (reference sequence). This CDR3 has 14 amino acids. The CDR3 bases are TGCGGTGCTAGAGATCGCTACAGCACAGATACGCGGTATTTT. Protein product: CGARDRYSTDTRYF.